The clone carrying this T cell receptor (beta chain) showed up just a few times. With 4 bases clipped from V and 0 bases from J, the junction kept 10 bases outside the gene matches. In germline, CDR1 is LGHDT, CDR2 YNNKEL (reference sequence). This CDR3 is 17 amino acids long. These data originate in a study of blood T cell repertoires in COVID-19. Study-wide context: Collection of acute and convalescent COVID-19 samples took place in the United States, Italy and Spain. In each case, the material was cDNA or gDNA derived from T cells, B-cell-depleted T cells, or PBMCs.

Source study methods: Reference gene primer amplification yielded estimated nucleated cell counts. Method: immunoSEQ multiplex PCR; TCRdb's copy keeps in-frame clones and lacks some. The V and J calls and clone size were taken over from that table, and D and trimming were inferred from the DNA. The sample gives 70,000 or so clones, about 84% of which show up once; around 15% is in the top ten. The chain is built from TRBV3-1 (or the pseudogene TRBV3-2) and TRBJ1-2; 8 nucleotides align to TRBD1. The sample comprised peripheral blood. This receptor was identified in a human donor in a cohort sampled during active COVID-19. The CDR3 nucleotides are TGTGCCAGCAGCCCCAGAGGACAGGGCAATTCTAACTATGGCTACACCTTC. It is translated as CASSPRGQGNSNYGYTF.